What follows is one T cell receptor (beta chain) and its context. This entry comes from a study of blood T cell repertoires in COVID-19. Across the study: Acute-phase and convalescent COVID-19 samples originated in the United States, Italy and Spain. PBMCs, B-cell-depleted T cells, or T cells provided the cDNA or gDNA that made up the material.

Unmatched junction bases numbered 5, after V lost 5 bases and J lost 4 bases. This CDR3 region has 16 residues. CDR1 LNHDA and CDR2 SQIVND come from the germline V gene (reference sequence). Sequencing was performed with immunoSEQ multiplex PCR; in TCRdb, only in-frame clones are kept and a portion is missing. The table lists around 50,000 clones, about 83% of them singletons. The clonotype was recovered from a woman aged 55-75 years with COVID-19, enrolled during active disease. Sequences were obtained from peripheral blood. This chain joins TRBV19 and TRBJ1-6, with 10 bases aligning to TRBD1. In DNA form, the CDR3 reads TGTGCCAGTAGTTCGGGACAGGGGATATATAATTCACCCCTCCACTTT. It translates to CASSSGQGIYNSPLHF.